This T cell receptor beta chain stems from a study of blood T cell repertoires in COVID-19. Libraries were prepared by immunoSEQ multiplex PCR; TCRdb keeps only in-frame clonotypes and omits some of them. The data hold some 350,000 clones, with nearly 90% observed a single time. V shed 5 bases and J shed 12 bases, with 13 bases lying between them. The CDR3 covers 12 residues. The germline gives CDR1 MNHEY, CDR2 SVGAGI. The specimen sequenced was peripheral blood. The V call is TRBV6-5, the J call TRBJ1-4; D ambiguous. The TCR was taken from a man younger than 35 with active or convalescent COVID-19. CDR3 protein: CASSLLREELFF. DNA of the CDR3: TGTGCCAGCAGTCTTCTCCGGGAGGAACTGTTTTTT.